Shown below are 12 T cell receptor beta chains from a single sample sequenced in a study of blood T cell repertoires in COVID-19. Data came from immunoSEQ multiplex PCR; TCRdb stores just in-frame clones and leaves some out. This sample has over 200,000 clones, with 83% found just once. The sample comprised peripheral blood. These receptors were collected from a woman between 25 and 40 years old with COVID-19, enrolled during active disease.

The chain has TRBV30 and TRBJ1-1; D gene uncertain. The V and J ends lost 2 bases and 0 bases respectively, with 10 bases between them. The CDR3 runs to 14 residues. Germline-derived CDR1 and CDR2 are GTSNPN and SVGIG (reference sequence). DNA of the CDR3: TGTGCCTGGAGTTTAACTGGTATGAACACTGAAGCTTTCTTT. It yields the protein CAWSLTGMNTEAFF.

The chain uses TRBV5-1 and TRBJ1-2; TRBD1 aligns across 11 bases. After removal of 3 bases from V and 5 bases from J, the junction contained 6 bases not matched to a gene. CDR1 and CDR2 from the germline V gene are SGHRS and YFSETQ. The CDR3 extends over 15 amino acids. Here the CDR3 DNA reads TGCGCCAGCAGCTGGGGACAGGGGGGACCTTATGGCTACACCTTC. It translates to CASSWGQGGPYGYTF.

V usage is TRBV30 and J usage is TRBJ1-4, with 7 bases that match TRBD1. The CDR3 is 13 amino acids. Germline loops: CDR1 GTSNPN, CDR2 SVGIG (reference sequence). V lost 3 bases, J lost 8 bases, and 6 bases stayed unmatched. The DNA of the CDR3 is TGTGCCTGGAGACCGACAGGGAACGAAAAACTGTTTTTT. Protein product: CAWRPTGNEKLFF.

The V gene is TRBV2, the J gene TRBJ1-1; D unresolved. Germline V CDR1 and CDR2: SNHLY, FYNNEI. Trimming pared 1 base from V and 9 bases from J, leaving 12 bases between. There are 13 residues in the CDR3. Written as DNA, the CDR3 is TGTGCCAGCAGTGAAGGGCGGGGTACCAAAGCTTTCTTT. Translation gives CASSEGRGTKAFF.

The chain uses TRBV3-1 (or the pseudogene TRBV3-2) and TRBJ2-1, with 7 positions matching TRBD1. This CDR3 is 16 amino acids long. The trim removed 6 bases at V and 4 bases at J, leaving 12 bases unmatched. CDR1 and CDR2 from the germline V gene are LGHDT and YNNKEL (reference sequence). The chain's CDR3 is CASSSDRIGFYNEQFF. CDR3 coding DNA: TGTGCCAGCAGTTCGGACAGGATCGGGTTTTACAATGAGCAGTTCTTC.

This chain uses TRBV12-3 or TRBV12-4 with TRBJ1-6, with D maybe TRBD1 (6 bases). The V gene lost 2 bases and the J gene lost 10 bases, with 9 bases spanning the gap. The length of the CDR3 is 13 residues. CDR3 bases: TGTGCCAGCAGTTTAAGGGGACAATCACCCCTCCACTTT. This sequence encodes CASSLRGQSPLHF.

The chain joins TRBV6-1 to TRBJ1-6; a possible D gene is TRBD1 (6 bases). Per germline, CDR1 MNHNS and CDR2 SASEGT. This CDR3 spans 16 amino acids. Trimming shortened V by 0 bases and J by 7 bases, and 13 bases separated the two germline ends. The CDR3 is CASSEAQGQWNSPLHF. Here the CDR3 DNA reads TGTGCCAGCAGTGAAGCTCAGGGGCAGTGGAATTCACCCCTCCACTTT.

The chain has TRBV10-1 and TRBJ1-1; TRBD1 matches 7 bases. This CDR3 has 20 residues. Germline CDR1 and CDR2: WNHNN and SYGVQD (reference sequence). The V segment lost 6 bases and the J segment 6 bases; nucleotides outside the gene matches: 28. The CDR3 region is CASRNSPTGREKPAAAEAFF. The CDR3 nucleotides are TGCGCCAGCAGGAACTCCCCGACAGGGCGAGAAAAGCCGGCTGCCGCTGAAGCTTTCTTT.

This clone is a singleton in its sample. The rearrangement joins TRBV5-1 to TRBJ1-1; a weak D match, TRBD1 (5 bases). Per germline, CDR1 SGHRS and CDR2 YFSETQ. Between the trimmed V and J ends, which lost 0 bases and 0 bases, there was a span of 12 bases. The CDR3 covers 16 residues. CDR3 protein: CASSLEGGTVNTEAFF. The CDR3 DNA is TGCGCCAGCAGCTTGGAGGGCGGGACGGTGAACACTGAAGCTTTCTTT.

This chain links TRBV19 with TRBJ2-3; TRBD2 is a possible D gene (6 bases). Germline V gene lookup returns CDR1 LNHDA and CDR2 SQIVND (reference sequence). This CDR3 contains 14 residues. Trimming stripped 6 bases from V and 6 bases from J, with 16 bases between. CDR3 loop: CASSKTSNSDTQYF. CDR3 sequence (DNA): TGTGCCAGTAGCAAAACTAGCAATAGCGATACGCAGTATTTT.

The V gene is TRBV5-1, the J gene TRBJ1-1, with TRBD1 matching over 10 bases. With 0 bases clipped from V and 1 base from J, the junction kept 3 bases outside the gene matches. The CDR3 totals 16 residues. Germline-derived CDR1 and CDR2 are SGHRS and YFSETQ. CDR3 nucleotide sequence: TGCGCCAGCAGCTTGGACGGGACAGGGGAGAACACTGAAGCTTTCTTT. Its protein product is CASSLDGTGENTEAFF.

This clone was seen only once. CDR3 sequence (DNA): TGTGCCAGCAGGACTGACAGGGGAGACTATGGCTACACCTTC. The encoded protein is CASRTDRGDYGYTF. The chain carries TRBV2 and TRBJ1-2; 8 nucleotides agree with TRBD1. The CDR3 runs 14 residues. Germline CDR1 SNHLY, CDR2 FYNNEI. The trim removed 6 bases at V and 3 bases at J, leaving 6 bases unmatched.